One and the same sample provided the 15 T cell receptor beta chains below, sequenced in a study of metastatic and nonmetastatic thyroid tumors. TCRdb reprocessed the PCR reads using MiXCR. The repertoire consists of 15,000 to 20,000 clones, with less than 30% occurring once and the leading ten covering over 15%. Not a single patient had been given any form of treatment at any point before undergoing thyroid surgery. Source material: adjacent normal tissue. Source of these receptors: a female donor with papillary thyroid cancer or a benign thyroid nodule (not recorded which). Some clones in this sample may be carry-over from other donors' samples.

The rearrangement joins TRBV12-5 to TRBJ1-2; no definite D call. V lost 6 bases, J lost 4 bases, and 30 bases lay in between. In germline, CDR1 is LGHNT, CDR2 FRNRAP. CDR3 length: 19 amino acids. This CDR3 reads CASGPSIRKGPLSGYGYTF. The CDR3 coding sequence is TGTGCTAGTGGCCCTAGTATTAGAAAAGGTCCCCTTAGTGGCTATGGCTACACCTTC. The variable domain in full, with the rest retrieved from reference TRBV12-5 and TRBJ1-2, is DARVTQTPRHKVTEMGQEVTMRCQPILGHNTVFWYRQTMMQGLELLAYFRNRAPLDDSGMPKDRFSAEMPDATLATLKIQPSEPRDSAVYFCASGPSIRKGPLSGYGYTFGSGTRLTVV.

The chain combines TRBV20-1 with TRBJ2-7; no clear D. V was trimmed by 6 bases and J by 5 bases, leaving 17 bases between them. Germline CDR1 reads DFQATT; CDR2 reads SNEGSKA (reference sequence). The CDR3 length is 13 residues. The CDR3 nucleotides read TGCAGTGCCCCCTCCGGGTCGGGCGACGAGCAGTACTTC. As protein: CSAPSGSGDEQYF.

In its sample, this clone is medium-sized (0.01 to 0.1%). V and J are TRBV6-2 or TRBV6-3 and TRBJ2-1; 11 bases are shared with TRBD2. This CDR3 is 15 amino acids long. The ends lost 4 bases at V and 6 bases at J; junction bases unmatched: 5. From germline, CDR1 is MNHEY and CDR2 SVGEGT. DNA for the CDR3: TGTGCCAGCAGTTTGATGGGGACTAGCGGCAATGAGCAGTTCTTC. Its translation: CASSLMGTSGNEQFF.

This clone was seen a handful of times. The rearrangement links TRBV6-1 to TRBJ2-2; 9 nucleotides match TRBD2. This CDR3 has 15 amino acids. J gave up 2 bases and V 5 bases, and 3 bases lay outside the gene matches. CDR1 is MNHNS, CDR2 SASEGT, per germline. CDR3 in amino acids: CASSRLADNTGELFF. The CDR3 DNA reads TGTGCCAGCAGTCGACTAGCGGATAACACCGGGGAGCTGTTTTTT.

The DNA for the CDR3 is TGTGCCAGCAGTTACGAAGCTAGCGGGAGGGCCGGGGAGACCCAGTACTTC. This encodes CASSYEASGRAGETQYF. The chain links TRBV6-2 or TRBV6-3 to TRBJ2-5, with TRBD2 matching 12 bases. Trimming cost V 2 bases and J 5 bases; bases outside gene matches: 9. The CDR3 is made up of 17 amino acids. Germline loops: CDR1 MNHEY, CDR2 SVGEGT.

The chain couples TRBV6-5 to TRBJ2-1; D ambiguous. CDR1 is MNHEY, CDR2 SVGAGI, per germline. The CDR3 loop spans 13 amino acids. With 4 bases removed from V and 3 bases from J, the gap between germline ends came to 7 bases. CDR3 sequence: CASSSFYYNEQFF. As DNA, the CDR3 is TGTGCCAGCAGTTCGTTTTACTACAATGAGCAGTTCTTC.

This sequence joins TRBV7-9 and TRBJ1-1; unclear D gene. V lost 1 base to trimming and J lost 1 base, with 4 bases between them. The germline gives CDR1 SEHNR, CDR2 FQNEAQ (reference sequence). There are 13 residues in the CDR3. The CDR3 loop is CASSLGSNTEAFF. The CDR3 DNA reads TGTGCCAGCAGCTTAGGGTCGAACACTGAAGCTTTCTTT.

The sample holds a few counts of this clone. The J gene is TRBJ1-4, the V gene TRBV27, with D unresolved. The V end lost 3 bases, the J end lost 6 bases, and 11 bases lay between the germline ends. The CDR3 loop spans 14 amino acids. CDR1 is MNHEY and CDR2 is SMNVEV in the germline V gene (reference sequence). The CDR3 DNA reads TGTGCCAGCAGTTTGGAACATCCGGATGAAAAACTGTTTTTT. As protein: CASSLEHPDEKLFF.

This clone was observed many times. This could be a read error, since a much larger clone is one nucleotide away. V is TRBV6-1 and J is TRBJ1-2; possibly TRBD1 for D (5 bases). CDR1 MNHNS and CDR2 SASEGT come from the germline V gene. The CDR3 has 14 residues. V was shortened by 8 bases and J by 8 bases, with 21 bases between the two germline ends. The CDR3 is CASRARWGGWGYTF. The DNA for the CDR3 is TGTGCCAGCCGTGCACGGTGGGGGGGATGGGGCTACACCTTC.

The DNA for the CDR3 is TGCAGTGCCCGAGGGAGGGGGGCGCATACGCAGTATTTT. Translating gives CSARGRGAHTQYF. The chain recombines TRBV20-1 with TRBJ2-3; possible D gene TRBD2, 7 bases. The CDR3 spans 13 residues. Trimming took 6 bases from V and 7 from J, leaving 17 bases between them. Germline CDR1 reads DFQATT; CDR2 reads SNEGSKA (reference sequence).

This clone was found a few times. J is TRBJ2-4 and V is TRBV6-1; 7 bases match TRBD2. V lost 5 bases and J lost 9; bases outside the gene matches: 7. This CDR3 comprises 13 residues. Germline lookup yields CDR1 MNHNS and CDR2 SASEGT. As DNA, the CDR3 is TGTGCCAGCAGTAGCGGGACTGCGGCCATTCAGTACTTC. This translates into CASSSGTAAIQYF.

This clone was counted only a few times. V gene TRBV12-3 or TRBV12-4 combines with J gene TRBJ2-1; no reliable D call. CDR3 length: 13 residues. Trimming stripped 6 bases from V and 8 bases from J, with 14 bases between. The CDR3 is CASRLGNLHEQFF. CDR3 DNA sequence: TGTGCCAGCAGGCTAGGTAACCTCCATGAGCAGTTCTTC.

The chain is built from TRBV15 and TRBJ1-2; no reliable D call. Germline assignment: CDR1 LNHNV and CDR2 YYDKDF (reference sequence). The CDR3 contains 15 residues. V was clipped by 0 bases and J by 5 bases, with 13 bases between them. Here the CDR3 DNA reads TGTGCCACCAGCAGAGAAGGAGCATCCTCTTATGGCTACACCTTC. Its protein product is CATSREGASSYGYTF. Looking up the rest from reference TRBV15 and TRBJ1-2 gives the full variable domain: DAMVIQNPRYQVTQFGKPVTLSCSQTLNHNVMYWYQQKSSQAPKLLFHYYDKDFNNEADTPDNFQSRRPNTSFCFLDIRSPGLGDTAMYLCATSREGASSYGYTFGSGTRLTVV.

The chain employs TRBV24-1 and TRBJ1-2; D is uncertain. Trimming cost V 5 bases and J 6 bases, with 9 bases left between them. The CDR3 totals 12 residues. The germline V gene has CDR1 KGHDR and CDR2 SFDVKD. The DNA for the CDR3 is TGTGCCACCAGTGGGCAGGTTGATGGCTACACCTTC. Its translation: CATSGQVDGYTF.

The chain carries TRBV20-1 and TRBJ2-1; 8 bases are a match to TRBD2. CDR1 and CDR2 from the germline V gene are DFQATT and SNEGSKA (reference sequence). V lost 7 bases, J lost 7 bases, and 9 bases stayed unmatched. This CDR3 is built from 13 residues. The CDR3 sequence is CSVLAGAPNEQFF. CDR3 nucleotide sequence: TGCAGTGTGCTAGCGGGCGCCCCAAATGAGCAGTTCTTC.